This T cell receptor beta chain was identified in a study of blood T cell repertoires in COVID-19. Across the whole study: Spain, Italy and the United States supplied samples that represented acute and convalescent COVID-19. Nucleic acid was either cDNA or gDNA, and it came from T cells, B-cell-depleted T cells, or PBMCs.

V dropped 5 bases and J dropped 3; count of bases not matched to a gene: 8. The CDR3 runs to 15 residues. CDR1 MNHEY and CDR2 SMNVEV come from the germline V gene (reference sequence). Seattle's enrolled individuals joined amid active infection and were then monitored longitudinally. As originally analysed: Estimates of nucleated cell counts were drawn from the amplification of reference gene primers. Libraries were prepared by immunoSEQ multiplex PCR; TCRdb keeps only in-frame clonotypes and omits some of them. Clonal size and the V and J genes are those of that table, whereas D and trimming came from the DNA. The table includes fewer than 350,000 clones, about 91% detected once.

The chain employs TRBV27 and TRBJ2-5; 8 nucleotides match TRBD1. The TCR sequence derives from a woman in her 30s with COVID-19, enrolled during active disease. The material sequenced was peripheral blood. The CDR3 DNA reads TGTGCCAGCAGTGACCCCAGGGGGCCGAAAGAGACCCAGTACTTC. It specifies CASSDPRGPKETQYF.